The rows below give T cell receptor beta chains drawn from one sample of a study of OX40 agonist ivuxolimab in advanced cancers. TCRdb's copy holds only in-frame clones and misses some; the assay was immunoSEQ multiplex PCR. The sample has about 79,000 clones, around 82% seen once; the top ten hold over 3%. Sequencing was performed on CD4+ or CD8+ T cells sorted from blood, taken in a trial of the OX40 agonist ivuxolimab. These TCRs come from an adult with an advanced solid tumor such as melanoma, head and neck, liver or kidney cancer. CDR3s include the opening cysteine and the closing phenylalanine or tryptophan. The D gene is left open where the match is weak. The size of a clone is reported for some rows only, either as once, few or many, or as a class for expanded clones.

clone size	D gene	V gene	J gene	CDR3 protein	CDR3 DNA
-	-	TRBV6-5	TRBJ2-7	CATSSPDSYEQYF	TGTGCCACCTCCTCGCCGGACTCCTACGAGCAGTACTTC
once	-	TRBV6-4	TRBJ1-2	CASSPGHLGGYTF	TGTGCCAGCAGTCCGGGACACCTGGGCGGCTACACCTTC
-	-	TRBV4-1	TRBJ2-7	CASSPGPAYEQYF	TGCGCCAGCAGCCCGGGACCGGCGTACGAGCAGTACTTC
few	TRBD2	TRBV6-5	TRBJ2-1	CASHPGTSGHNEQFF	TGTGCCAGCCATCCCGGGACTAGCGGCCACAATGAGCAGTTCTTC
-	-	TRBV11-3	TRBJ2-2	CASTWGEENTGELFF	TGTGCCAGCACATGGGGGGAGGAAAACACCGGGGAGCTGTTTTTT
-	-	TRBV28	TRBJ2-7	CASRGLEQCF	TGTGCCAGCAGAGGGCTCGAGCAGTGCTTC
-	-	TRBV5-1	TRBJ2-7	CASSPAEGGSYEQYF	TGCGCCAGCAGCCCCGCGGAGGGGGGATCCTACGAGCAGTACTTC
-	TRBD2	TRBV7-2	TRBJ2-1	CASGNSGGIYNEQFF	TGTGCCAGCGGAAATAGCGGGGGTATTTACAATGAGCAGTTCTTC
-	TRBD2	TRBV4-1	TRBJ2-7	CASSQGGGRRGEQYF	TGCGCCAGCAGCCAAGGAGGCGGGAGGAGGGGAGAGCAGTACTTC
-	-	TRBV7-8	TRBJ2-5	CASSLQVQETQYF	TGTGCCAGCAGCTTACAGGTACAAGAGACCCAGTACTTC
-	TRBD1	TRBV6-5	TRBJ1-2	CATLSDRVGYTF	TGTGCCACACTCTCCGACAGGGTCGGCTACACCTTC
-	-	TRBV18	TRBJ2-2	CASSPTSTALAGELFF	TGTGCCAGCTCGCCTACGTCAACCGCCCTCGCCGGGGAGCTGTTTTTT
-	-	TRBV10-3	TRBJ2-3	CASAGRGTDTQYF	TGTGCCTCGGCGGGTAGAGGCACAGATACGCAGTATTTT
-	-	TRBV27	TRBJ2-4	CASSSGNIQYF	TGTGCCAGCAGTTCAGGAAACATTCAGTACTTC
-	TRBD2	TRBV5-4	TRBJ2-4	CASSRLGGELAKNIQYF	TGTGCCAGCAGCCGACTCGGGGGGGAATTAGCCAAAAACATTCAGTACTTC
-	-	TRBV7-9	TRBJ1-1	CASRSAVSRRVRSEAFF	TGTGCCAGCAGGTCGGCCGTCTCGAGAAGGGTAAGGTCTGAAGCTTTCTTT
-	-	TRBV7-9	TRBJ2-3	CASSFHSGPGQYF	TGTGCCAGCAGCTTTCATTCGGGTCCTGGCCAGTATTTT
-	-	TRBV5-1	TRBJ2-5	CASSPGGLPGGETQYF	TGCGCCAGCAGCCCTGGGGGACTCCCTGGTGGAGAGACCCAGTACTTC
-	-	TRBV5-8	TRBJ2-1	CASSRGPSSYNEQFF	TGTGCCAGCAGCCGGGGACCGAGCTCCTACAATGAGCAGTTCTTC
-	-	TRBV7-3	TRBJ2-2	CASSPSRELFF	TGTGCCAGCAGCCCCAGCCGGGAGCTGTTTTTT
once	TRBD1	TRBV28	TRBJ2-2	CASSSGQGLDTGELFF	TGTGCCAGCAGTTCCGGACAGGGATTGGACACCGGGGAGCTGTTTTTT
-	-	TRBV9	TRBJ1-3	CASSPRQDSSGNTIYF	TGTGCCAGCAGCCCCAGACAAGACAGCTCTGGAAACACCATATATTTT
-	-	TRBV19	TRBJ2-1	CASSILGGSSYNEQFF	TGTGCCAGTAGTATCCTAGGGGGAAGCTCCTACAATGAGCAGTTCTTC
few	TRBD1	TRBV2	TRBJ2-5	CASSVYRGRETQYF	TGTGCCAGCAGTGTCTACAGGGGGCGTGAGACCCAGTACTTC
-	-	TRBV19	TRBJ1-2	CASSILGNGYTF	TGTGCCAGTAGTATCTTAGGGAATGGCTACACCTTC
-	TRBD1	TRBV6-4	TRBJ1-2	CASSKTSGTGRHGYTF	TGTGCCAGCAGTAAGACCTCCGGGACAGGGAGACATGGCTACACCTTC
-	TRBD1	TRBV11-2	TRBJ2-1	CASIRDRVNNEQFF	TGTGCCAGCATCCGGGACAGGGTGAACAATGAGCAGTTCTTC
-	TRBD2	TRBV2	TRBJ2-1	CASSRLAGAHEQFF	TGTGCCAGCAGCAGACTAGCGGGAGCCCATGAGCAGTTCTTC
-	-	TRBV5-4	TRBJ2-2	CASSLDLTGELFF	TGTGCCAGCAGCTTGGACCTCACCGGGGAGCTGTTTTTT
-	-	TRBV5-1	TRBJ1-4	CASSSDATNEKLFF	TGCGCCAGCAGCTCAGACGCAACTAATGAAAAACTGTTTTTT
-	TRBD2	TRBV7-2	TRBJ2-1	CASSLVVAGYYNEQFF	TGTGCCAGCAGCTTAGTAGTAGCGGGATACTACAATGAGCAGTTCTTC